This T cell receptor beta chain was sequenced during a study of T cell changes during pregnancy in multiple sclerosis. The table came from immunoSEQ multiplex PCR; TCRdb's copy has only in-frame clones and leaves some out. The data contain approximately 57,000 clones, about 90% of them singletons. V shed 2 bases, J shed 3 bases, and the junction held 8 bases outside the gene matches. This CDR3 has 16 residues. Germline CDR1 is GTSNPN and CDR2 is SVGIG (reference sequence). The material sequenced was CD4+ T cells from peripheral blood mononuclear cells, taken in the second trimester of pregnancy. The rearrangement uses TRBV30 and TRBJ2-5; 11 nucleotides line up with TRBD2. This TCR came from a female donor with multiple sclerosis, enrolled in a pregnancy study. The CDR3 DNA reads TGTGCCTGGAGTCTTTCCCCGGGACTAGCGGAAGAGACCCAGTACTTC. It is translated as CAWSLSPGLAEETQYF.